Listed below are T cell receptor beta chains from one sample, sequenced in a study of blood T cell repertoires in COVID-19. Method: immunoSEQ multiplex PCR; TCRdb's copy keeps in-frame clones and lacks some. The sample includes about 67,000 clones, roughly 73% of them seen just once. Input material: peripheral blood. The receptors derive from a woman aged 55 to 70 with acute or convalescent COVID-19. Each CDR3 is given with its conserved first and last residue. Each record gives: CDR3 DNA, CDR3 protein, clone size, V gene, J gene, D gene. A D gene is named only where the DNA matches it firmly. A row's size may be missing; if present it is once, few, many or a size class.

DNA: TGTGCCAGCAGTTTATTTACGGGCGAGCAGTACTTC
CDR3: CASSLFTGEQYF
size: once
V: TRBV12-3/TRBV12-4
J: TRBJ2-7
D: NA

DNA: TGCGCCAGCAGCCCTGGGGGAGGACGAATCAACACTGAAGCTTTCTTT
CDR3: CASSPGGGRINTEAFF
size: NA
V: TRBV5-1
J: TRBJ1-1
D: NA

DNA: TGTGCCAGCAGCTTAGTTAGCGGGGGGGCCGTGAGTGAGCAGTTCTTC
CDR3: CASSLVSGGAVSEQFF
size: NA
V: TRBV7-6
J: TRBJ2-1
D: TRBD2

DNA: TGTGCCAGCAGCTTGTGGGCAGGGAACATGAACACTGAAGCTTTCTTT
CDR3: CASSLWAGNMNTEAFF
size: NA
V: TRBV5-5
J: TRBJ1-1
D: NA

DNA: TGTGCCAGCAGTCTGACAGGGGCAAATGGCTACACCTTC
CDR3: CASSLTGANGYTF
size: NA
V: TRBV27
J: TRBJ1-2
D: TRBD1

DNA: TGTGCCACCGGGACAGGGAACACCGGGGAGCTGTTTTTT
CDR3: CATGTGNTGELFF
size: NA
V: TRBV10-3
J: TRBJ2-2
D: TRBD1

DNA: TGTGCCAGCAGTTACCCTCCGGGGGGTCCCCCCTACGAGCAGTACTTC
CDR3: CASSYPPGGPPYEQYF
size: NA
V: TRBV6-2/TRBV6-3
J: TRBJ2-7
D: TRBD2

DNA: TGTGCCAGCACCCACCGGGAGGGAGCTTTATTCTTT
CDR3: CASTHREGALFF
size: NA
V: TRBV9
J: TRBJ1-1
D: NA

DNA: TGTGCCAGCAGCTTTAGGACAGGGCGAGAGACCCAGTACTTC
CDR3: CASSFRTGRETQYF
size: NA
V: TRBV7-6
J: TRBJ2-5
D: TRBD1

DNA: TGTGCCAGCTCAGACACAGAGACCCAGTACTTC
CDR3: CASSDTETQYF
size: NA
V: TRBV18
J: TRBJ2-5
D: NA

DNA: TGTGCCAGCAGCTCGGACAGGGGTCAGCCCCAGCATTTT
CDR3: CASSSDRGQPQHF
size: many
V: TRBV6-2/TRBV6-3
J: TRBJ1-5
D: TRBD1

DNA: TGTGCCAGCACCCCTGGGCCCAACGCTAATGAAAAACTGTTTTTT
CDR3: CASTPGPNANEKLFF
size: NA
V: TRBV9
J: TRBJ1-4
D: NA

DNA: TGTGCCAGCAGCCCGGAGAGAACTGGAAACACCATATATTTT
CDR3: CASSPERTGNTIYF
size: NA
V: TRBV3-1/TRBV3-2
J: TRBJ1-3
D: NA

DNA: TGTGCCAGTAGTATACGTGGCGGGGCGAATCAGCCCCAGCATTTT
CDR3: CASSIRGGANQPQHF
size: few
V: TRBV19
J: TRBJ1-5
D: NA

DNA: TGTGCCAGCCTGAGCGGGGGGGCAGTTAATGAGCAGTTCTTC
CDR3: CASLSGGAVNEQFF
size: NA
V: TRBV28
J: TRBJ2-1
D: TRBD2

DNA: TGCAGTGCTAGGGTCACGGCTGAAGCTTTCTTT
CDR3: CSARVTAEAFF
size: NA
V: TRBV20-1
J: TRBJ1-1
D: NA

DNA: TGTGCCAGCAGTTACTCGAGCGGGGCGAGCACAGATACGCAGTATTTT
CDR3: CASSYSSGASTDTQYF
size: once
V: TRBV6-5
J: TRBJ2-3
D: TRBD2

DNA: TGTGCCAGCAGTTACATGAGCTCCTATAATTCACCCCTCCACTTT
CDR3: CASSYMSSYNSPLHF
size: few
V: TRBV6-6
J: TRBJ1-6
D: NA

DNA: TGTGCCAGCAGCTTATTCGGGGGGTTCACAGATACGCAGTATTTT
CDR3: CASSLFGGFTDTQYF
size: NA
V: TRBV11-2
J: TRBJ2-3
D: TRBD2

DNA: TGCGCCAGCAGCTCACAGGGAATCAACACCGGGGAGCTGTTTTTT
CDR3: CASSSQGINTGELFF
size: once
V: TRBV5-1
J: TRBJ2-2
D: NA

DNA: TGTGCCAGCAGTTACGACCGGGACAGGGTTGAGGAGCAGTACTTC
CDR3: CASSYDRDRVEEQYF
size: once
V: TRBV6-5
J: TRBJ2-7
D: TRBD1

DNA: TGTGCCACCGCTATTGGTGGGGGGTTAGAGACCCAGTACTTC
CDR3: CATAIGGGLETQYF
size: few
V: TRBV19
J: TRBJ2-5
D: NA

DNA: TGTGCCAGCAGCGGGACAGGGGTAGACTATGGCTACACCTTC
CDR3: CASSGTGVDYGYTF
size: NA
V: TRBV7-2
J: TRBJ1-2
D: TRBD1

DNA: TGTGCCAGCAGCCCCGGGACTTACAATGAGCAGTTCTTC
CDR3: CASSPGTYNEQFF
size: NA
V: TRBV7-3
J: TRBJ2-1
D: NA

DNA: TGTGCCAGCAGAGTAGCGGGGGGGAAATACGAGCAGTACTTC
CDR3: CASRVAGGKYEQYF
size: NA
V: TRBV6-5
J: TRBJ2-7
D: TRBD2

DNA: TGTGCCATCAGTGAGCCGGGGGAGGGAATTGAAAAACTGTTTTTT
CDR3: CAISEPGEGIEKLFF
size: NA
V: TRBV10-3
J: TRBJ1-4
D: NA

DNA: TGTGCCAGCAGTTACTCCAGGGGCGCACTCGAAAAACTGTTTTTT
CDR3: CASSYSRGALEKLFF
size: NA
V: TRBV6-7
J: TRBJ1-4
D: NA

DNA: TGCGCCAGCAGCCGGGGGACAGGGGATGAGCAGTTCTTC
CDR3: CASSRGTGDEQFF
size: once
V: TRBV4-3
J: TRBJ2-1
D: TRBD1

DNA: TGTGCCAGCAGTCCCCCGGGGGAGGCTCGGTACTTC
CDR3: CASSPPGEARYF
size: NA
V: TRBV28
J: TRBJ2-5
D: NA

DNA: TGCGCCACGTACCCAGGGGGTTTCTCGGATGGCTACACCTTC
CDR3: CATYPGGFSDGYTF
size: NA
V: TRBV5-1
J: TRBJ1-2
D: TRBD1

DNA: TGTGCCAGCAGCTTAGGAGCGGGGGCCCCCACAGATACGCAGTATTTT
CDR3: CASSLGAGAPTDTQYF
size: NA
V: TRBV13
J: TRBJ2-3
D: TRBD2

DNA: TGCGCCAGCAGCTTGGCCAGAGGGAACCGCCCAACTAATGAAAAACTGTTTTTT
CDR3: CASSLARGNRPTNEKLFF
size: NA
V: TRBV5-1
J: TRBJ1-4
D: NA

DNA: TGCGCCAGCAGCCAAGAAGAAGGACAGACCCGACCTGAAGCTTTCTTT
CDR3: CASSQEEGQTRPEAFF
size: NA
V: TRBV4-1
J: TRBJ1-1
D: NA

DNA: TGTGCCAGCAGCCCTAGAACGCCTAGCGGGGGGGCCTTGGAAGAGCAGTTCTTC
CDR3: CASSPRTPSGGALEEQFF
size: NA
V: TRBV11-3
J: TRBJ2-1
D: TRBD2

DNA: TGTGCCAGCAGTGAAGGGCGGGGTAACCCTTGGCCCCAGCATTTT
CDR3: CASSEGRGNPWPQHF
size: few
V: TRBV6-1
J: TRBJ1-5
D: NA

DNA: TGTGCCAGCAGCCCCATACTGGGCAACAATGAGCAGTTCTTC
CDR3: CASSPILGNNEQFF
size: NA
V: TRBV3-1/TRBV3-2
J: TRBJ2-1
D: NA

DNA: TGTGCTAGTGGTTACCCGGGAAGACATTCACCCCTCCACTTT
CDR3: CASGYPGRHSPLHF
size: NA
V: TRBV12-5
J: TRBJ1-6
D: NA

DNA: TGTGCCAGCAGTTTATCAGGGGCTGGGGCCAACGTCCTGACTTTC
CDR3: CASSLSGAGANVLTF
size: NA
V: TRBV27
J: TRBJ2-6
D: NA

DNA: TGTGCCAGCTCACAGACAGGATATAATTCACCCCTCCACTTT
CDR3: CASSQTGYNSPLHF
size: few
V: TRBV18
J: TRBJ1-6
D: NA

DNA: TGCAGCGTTGTTGGGGACAGGGGGCAGGAGGGCTACACCTTC
CDR3: CSVVGDRGQEGYTF
size: NA
V: TRBV29-1
J: TRBJ1-2
D: TRBD1

DNA: TGTGCCAGCAGTCCGGTACTCGGGGGGAGGTATGGCTACACCTTC
CDR3: CASSPVLGGRYGYTF
size: NA
V: TRBV6-5
J: TRBJ1-2
D: NA

DNA: TGTGCCAGCAGCCAATCAGGGGACTCACCCCTCCACTTT
CDR3: CASSQSGDSPLHF
size: NA
V: TRBV7-8
J: TRBJ1-6
D: NA

DNA: TGTGCCACCAGTGTCCATAATGAGCAGTTCTTC
CDR3: CATSVHNEQFF
size: NA
V: TRBV24-1
J: TRBJ2-1
D: NA

DNA: TGTGCCAGCAGCCCGGGACAGGGATGGAACTTGAACACTGAAGCTTTCTTT
CDR3: CASSPGQGWNLNTEAFF
size: NA
V: TRBV9
J: TRBJ1-1
D: TRBD1

DNA: TGTGCCAGCAGTGACAGCGTCGACCGTAGAGCTTTCTTT
CDR3: CASSDSVDRRAFF
size: few
V: TRBV2
J: TRBJ1-1
D: NA

DNA: TGTGCCAGCAGTTATGGGGGGGTTGGTCAGCCCCAGCATTTT
CDR3: CASSYGGVGQPQHF
size: NA
V: TRBV6-2/TRBV6-3
J: TRBJ1-5
D: NA